This TCR beta chain was documented in a study of blood T cell repertoires in COVID-19 (dated by TCRdb to 2018 to 2021). With regard to the full study: Samples covering the acute and convalescent phases of COVID-19 were provided by collaborators in the United States, Italy and Spain. The prospective study material was composed of cDNA or gDNA derived from T cells, B-cell-depleted T cells, or PBMCs. The dataset comprised deeply sampled blood TCRbeta repertoires from subjects exposed to, actively infected with, or recovered from COVID-19. The repertoires were released in a freely available public database meant as a resource for research on the immune response to SARS-CoV-2. Samples were obtained from the ongoing ImmuneRACE study (first 160 participants) and from roughly 1,300 subjects provided by 6 global collaborators. Nearly every sample came with metadata listing a de-identified subject ID, COVID-19 status, age in years and sex. Where HLA class I and class II types were available, the types were taken from metadata supplied by the sample provider, not from assay-based typing. The paper as a whole reports these results and caveats: The quantity of clinical and demographic metadata differed by source and by participant and was supplied without curation.

TCRbeta CDR3 regions were amplified from genomic DNA by means of the immunoSEQ Assay, a bias-controlled multiplex PCR. In the paper's pipeline: Within the assay, amplification of reference gene primers was used to estimate how many nucleated cells each sample contained. Sequence reads were collapsed and filtered to measure the absolute abundance of every unique TCRbeta CDR3 rearrangement. For each sample, productive Simpson clonality was calculated as the square root of Simpson's diversity index over productive rearrangements. TCRdb stores this immuneACCESS table with in-frame sequences only. Part of the clones is absent; in the studies checked, under half of the shortfall reflects unresolved V genes, and no reason is known for the rest. Clone size and the V and J calls come from that table; the DNA yielded D and trimming. This sample has 140,000 to 150,000 clones in its table, and around 82% of those were observed once. The ten largest account for 40% to 55% of the sample.

This clone has only a few counts. The antigen this receptor binds is unknown. Base qualities were left out, and no much larger clone turns up one base away. Whole blood was collected in K2EDTA tubes by collaborating institutions according to the institutions' own protocols. Collaborator samples were shipped for TCRbeta analysis as frozen whole blood, isolated PBMCs, or DNA extracted from either sample type. Based on the germline V gene, the CDR1 and CDR2 sequences are SGHRS and YFSETQ. Trimming costs V 6 bases and J 2 bases, and their ends lie 9 bases apart. The CDR3 measures 13 amino acids from cysteine to phenylalanine. Only the CDR3 portion is preserved as DNA: 39 bases, with reading frame beginning at the first base.

This chain is built from TRBV5-1 and TRBJ1-3; the D gene cannot be resolved reliably. The sample was peripheral blood. The receptor was derived from a human donor in a cohort sampled during active COVID-19. CDR3 sequence: CASNPGTGNTIYF. Here is the DNA: TGCGCCAGCAACCCCGGGACTGGAAACACCATATATTTT.